A single sample is the source of the 27 T cell receptor beta chains below, sequenced in a study of control samples from healthy donors and cancer patients. Libraries were prepared by immunoSEQ multiplex PCR; TCRdb keeps only in-frame clonotypes and omits some of them. Of 150,000 or so clones in the sample, roughly 90% were seen once. Sequencing input: blood. The source is a young man in good health.

To note about this clone: Other DNA sequences in the same sample also yield this CDR3. The chain combines TRBV15 with TRBJ1-5; unclear D gene. This CDR3 comprises 14 residues. Trimming took off 1 base at V and 7 bases at J, with 11 bases between the two ends. Germline-derived CDR1 and CDR2 are LNHNV and YYDKDF (reference sequence). The CDR3 nucleotides read TGTGCCACCAGCAGAGGGGGAGGAGGGCAGCCCCAGCATTTT. Its protein product is CATSRGGGGQPQHF.

The rearrangement joins TRBV7-9 to TRBJ2-7; weak D call: TRBD2 (5 bases). V lost 5 bases, J lost 3 bases, and 8 bases lay in between. The CDR3 has 12 residues. Per germline, CDR1 SEHNR and CDR2 FQNEAQ (reference sequence). Here the CDR3 DNA reads TGTGCCAGCAGCGGACTGGACTACGAGCAGTACTTC. This encodes CASSGLDYEQYF. The whole variable domain, filled in from reference TRBV7-9 and TRBJ2-7, reads DTGVSQNPRHKITKRGQNVTFRCDPISEHNRLYWYRQTLGQGPEFLTYFQNEAQLEKSRLLSDRFSAERPKGSFSTLEIQRTEQGDSAMYLCASSGLDYEQYFGPGTRLTVT.

The V and J genes are TRBV28 and TRBJ2-7; D may be TRBD1 or TRBD2 (5 bases each). Germline assignment: CDR1 MDHEN and CDR2 SYDVKM. The CDR3 sequence is 15 residues long. The V end lost 2 bases, the J end lost 0 bases, and 11 bases lay between the germline ends. The CDR3 sequence: CASSLGTLSSYEQYF. CDR3 coding DNA: TGTGCCAGCAGTTTAGGGACGCTGAGCTCCTACGAGCAGTACTTC.

This chain joins TRBV13 and TRBJ1-1; the D gene is possibly TRBD1 (5 bases). Germline V gene data show CDR1 as PRHDT and CDR2 as FYEKMQ (reference sequence). V lost 3 bases and J lost 3, with 14 bases in between. The CDR3 totals 15 residues. The CDR3 bases are TGTGCCAGCAGCTTCACCCAGGGTGAGGACACTGAAGCTTTCTTT. Translation gives CASSFTQGEDTEAFF.

The chain couples TRBV5-1 to TRBJ2-1, with 8 nucleotides matching TRBD2. This CDR3 is built from 15 residues. Looked up from germline, CDR1 is SGHRS and CDR2 is YFSETQ. With 6 bases clipped from V and 8 bases from J, the junction kept 13 bases outside the gene matches. The CDR3 DNA follows: TGCGCCAGCACCTTTCGACTAGCGCGAGTCGATGAGCAGTTCTTC. As protein: CASTFRLARVDEQFF. The variable domain in full, with the rest retrieved from reference TRBV5-1 and TRBJ2-1, is KAGVTQTPRYLIKTRGQQVTLSCSPISGHRSVSWYQQTPGQGLQFLFEYFSETQRNKGNFPGRFSGRQFSNSRSEMNVSTLELGDSALYLCASTFRLARVDEQFFGPGTRLTVL.

The CDR3 region is CASASSSGANVLTF. CDR3 in DNA: TGCGCCAGCGCGAGTAGCTCTGGGGCCAACGTCCTGACTTTC. The rearrangement uses TRBV5-1 and TRBJ2-6; D is unclear. V was clipped by 7 bases and J by 0 bases, with 8 bases between them. The CDR3 runs to 14 residues. Germline lookup yields CDR1 SGHRS and CDR2 YFSETQ.

The chain recombines TRBV6-2 or TRBV6-3 with TRBJ2-6; no clear D gene. The CDR3 sequence is 15 residues long. Trimming took 6 bases from V and 2 from J, leaving 11 bases between them. CDR1 and CDR2 from the germline V gene are MNHEY and SVGEGT. The CDR3 nucleotides are TGTGCCAGCAGCCCACGAGCTCCTGGGGCCAACGTCCTGACTTTC. Its translation is CASSPRAPGANVLTF.

The V gene is TRBV6-5, the J gene TRBJ1-3; D not resolved. This CDR3 spans 13 amino acids. V lost 6 bases, J lost 1 base, and 7 bases lay in between. Germline CDR1 is MNHEY and CDR2 is SVGAGI. DNA for the CDR3: TGTGCCAGCAGCTCGTCATCTGGAAACACCATATATTTT. This sequence encodes CASSSSSGNTIYF.

This clone was recorded once. This chain uses TRBV6-2 or TRBV6-3 with TRBJ2-7; 9 bases agree with TRBD2. Germline CDR1 reads MNHEY; CDR2 reads SVGEGT. The V and J ends lost 1 base and 1 base, in that order; junction bases with no gene match: 5. The CDR3 is 16 amino acids. In DNA form, the CDR3 reads TGTGCCAGCAGTTACTGGCCTAGCGGGGCATCCTACGAGCAGTACTTC. This codes for CASSYWPSGASYEQYF.

V gene TRBV7-3 combines with J gene TRBJ1-2; tentative D call: TRBD1 (5 bases). In germline, CDR1 is SGHTA, CDR2 FQGTGA. The V end was cut by 1 base, the J end by 2 bases, with 8 bases between. The CDR3 spans 14 residues. The CDR3 is CASSLSHRNYGYTF. The CDR3 DNA sequence: TGTGCCAGCAGCTTAAGTCACAGGAACTATGGCTACACCTTC.

The chain carries TRBV29-1 and TRBJ2-2; D is possibly TRBD2 (5 bases). This CDR3 has 10 residues. Trimming took off 4 bases at V and 13 bases at J, with 10 bases between the two ends. In germline, CDR1 is SQVTM, CDR2 ANQGSEA. CDR3 loop: CSVVEGGLFF. In nucleotides, the CDR3 is TGCAGCGTTGTGGAAGGAGGGCTGTTTTTT.

This clone was counted only a few times. The V gene is TRBV11-2, the J gene TRBJ2-7, with 9 nucleotides matching TRBD1. CDR3 length equals 15 residues. V shed 7 bases and J 4 bases; nucleotides not matched to a gene: 11. Germline V gene sequence: CDR1 SGHAT, CDR2 FQNNGV. For the CDR3, the DNA is TGTGCCAGCACTACTGACAGGGGGGGGAGGTACGAGCAGTACTTC. Translating it yields CASTTDRGGRYEQYF.

This CDR3 is CASSIDLAEDTDLFNQPQHF. The CDR3 DNA reads TGTGCCAGTAGTATAGATCTGGCGGAGGACACAGATCTTTTCAATCAGCCCCAGCATTTT. This chain joins TRBV19 and TRBJ1-5; a possible D gene is TRBD1 (5 bases). The V gene's germline CDR1 is LNHDA and CDR2 SQIVND (reference sequence). This CDR3 has 20 amino acids. The germline V and J ends were trimmed by 0 bases and 3 bases, with 24 bases remaining between them.

The CDR3 nucleotides read TGTGCCAGCAGGACCGGACAGGTTGACAATGAGCAGTTCTTC. Translated, it gives CASRTGQVDNEQFF. The V and J genes are TRBV27 and TRBJ2-1, with 7 bases that match TRBD1. This CDR3 region has 14 residues. Unmatched junction bases numbered 7, after V lost 6 bases and J lost 5 bases. From germline, CDR1 is MNHEY and CDR2 SMNVEV (reference sequence).

This clone has just a few counts. Other DNA sequences from this sample encode an identical CDR3 as well. The rearrangement links TRBV4-2 to TRBJ1-2, with no clear D. Germline V CDR1 and CDR2: LGHNA, YNFKEQ. Trimming removed 0 bases at V and 8 bases at J, with 4 bases between. CDR3 size: 11 residues. The CDR3, as DNA: TGTGCCAGCAGCCAAGAAGGCGGCTACACCTTC. Translating gives CASSQEGGYTF.

This clone has a single count. The CDR3 nucleotides read TGTGCCAGCAGCTTAGGGCGGGGTGAATGGAATGAGCAGTTCTTC. Translating it yields CASSLGRGEWNEQFF. The chain couples TRBV7-9 to TRBJ2-1; a weak D match, TRBD2 (6 bases). CDR1 and CDR2 (germline): SEHNR, FQNEAQ (reference sequence). Deletions cut 1 base from V and 7 bases from J, with 14 bases between. CDR3 length: 15 amino acids.

The rearrangement links TRBV7-9 to TRBJ2-7; D may correspond to TRBD1 or TRBD2 (5 bases each). The CDR3 contains 14 residues. Germline V lookup: CDR1 SEHNR, CDR2 FQNEAQ (reference sequence). The CDR3 region has the DNA TGTGCGCCCCCTAAGGCAGGGAAAGGAGGCGAGCAGTACTTC. Protein product: CAPPKAGKGGEQYF.

The chain employs TRBV6-5 and TRBJ1-1, with 9 bases that match TRBD1. The CDR3 has 15 amino acids. Germline assignment: CDR1 MNHEY and CDR2 SVGAGI. Losses at the gene ends were 10 bases for V and 1 base for J; bases not matched to a gene: 10. The CDR3 sequence is CATPRAGQGNTEAFF. CDR3 DNA: TGTGCCACCCCTAGGGCGGGACAGGGGAACACTGAAGCTTTCTTT.

The chain couples TRBV29-1 to TRBJ1-1, with D hard to call. The CDR3 consists of 13 residues. Germline-derived CDR1 and CDR2 are SQVTM and ANQGSEA. Trimming cost V 7 bases and J 8 bases, with 20 bases left between them. CDR3 loop: CSAPRKNGPEAFF. CDR3 in DNA: TGCAGCGCCCCTCGGAAAAACGGGCCAGAAGCTTTCTTT.

The gene calls are TRBV7-9 and TRBJ1-1; tentative D call: TRBD1 (5 bases). Trimming left V 7 bases short and J 2 bases short, with 14 bases between. Per the germline V gene, CDR1 is SEHNR and CDR2 is FQNEAQ (reference sequence). This CDR3 contains 14 residues. CDR3 region: CASTKGLLNTEAFF. DNA for the CDR3: TGTGCCAGCACCAAGGGGTTATTAAACACTGAAGCTTTCTTT.

This clone has only a few counts. The J gene is TRBJ2-5, the V gene TRBV29-1; D tentatively fits TRBD1 or TRBD2 (6 bases each). V was cut by 4 bases and J by 8 bases, with 17 bases left in between. The CDR3 spans 13 residues. Germline V gene lookup returns CDR1 SQVTM and CDR2 ANQGSEA. CDR3 in DNA: TGCAGCGTTGTGGAGGGGGACCTTGTTACCCAGTACTTC. Translating gives CSVVEGDLVTQYF.

This chain links TRBV6-2 or TRBV6-3 with TRBJ2-7; no firm D call. This CDR3 region has 15 residues. Deletions cut 3 bases from V and 2 bases from J, with 14 bases between. Germline CDR1 MNHEY, CDR2 SVGEGT. CDR3 coding DNA: TGTGCCAGCAGTTATCACCGGCAGTCAACCTACGAGCAGTACTTC. Translated: CASSYHRQSTYEQYF.

This chain joins TRBV18 and TRBJ1-2; D call uncertain. The CDR3 has 14 residues. V was shortened by 3 bases and J by 4 bases, with 12 bases between the two germline ends. Germline V gene lookup returns CDR1 KGHSH and CDR2 LQKENI. The CDR3 DNA reads as TGTGCCAGCTCACCTAAAACGGAGGGCTATGGCTACACCTTC. It specifies CASSPKTEGYGYTF.

The V call is TRBV9, the J call TRBJ2-1, with TRBD1 as a possible D gene (5 bases). V shed 3 bases and J shed 7 bases, with 17 bases lying between them. The CDR3 length is 15 residues. Germline V gene sequence: CDR1 SGDLS, CDR2 YYNGEE. For the CDR3, the DNA is TGTGCCAGCAGCGCGCTCGTAGGGGATGTGAATGAGCAGTTCTTC. Its translation is CASSALVGDVNEQFF. The full variable domain, rest sourced from reference TRBV9 and TRBJ2-1, is DSGVTQTPKHLITATGQRVTLRCSPRSGDLSVYWYQQSLDQGLQFLIQYYNGEERAKGNILERFSAQQFPDLHSELNLSSLELGDSALYFCASSALVGDVNEQFFGPGTRLTVL.

The V and J genes are TRBV13 and TRBJ2-1; no clear D. This CDR3 spans 11 amino acids. The V end was cut by 6 bases, the J end by 10 bases, with 10 bases between. In germline, CDR1 is PRHDT, CDR2 FYEKMQ (reference sequence). The CDR3 DNA reads TGTGCCAGCAGTCCGTTTTTCGAGCAGTTCTTC. The encoded protein is CASSPFFEQFF. Filled out from reference TRBV13 and TRBJ2-1, the complete variable domain reads AAGVIQSPRHLIKEKRETATLKCYPIPRHDTVYWYQQGPGQDPQFLISFYEKMQSDKGSIPDRFSAQQFSDYHSELNMSSLELGDSALYFCASSPFFEQFFGPGTRLTVL.

The genes are TRBV9 and TRBJ2-4; TRBD2 might be the D (6 bases). CDR1 SGDLS and CDR2 YYNGEE come from the germline V gene. The CDR3 consists of 16 residues. Trimming took 0 bases from V and 7 from J, leaving 17 bases between them. The CDR3 loop is CASSVAMGGGENIQYF. CDR3 DNA: TGTGCCAGCAGCGTAGCCATGGGGGGAGGTGAGAACATTCAGTACTTC.

This clone was counted once. V and J are TRBV3-1 (or the pseudogene TRBV3-2) and TRBJ1-5; no reliable D call. CDR3 length equals 13 residues. Trimming cost V 0 bases and J 11 bases, with 11 bases left between them. CDR1 is LGHDT and CDR2 is YNNKEL in the germline V gene (reference sequence). CDR3 amino acids: CASSQDRTEAQHF. The CDR3 DNA sequence: TGTGCCAGCAGCCAAGATCGGACGGAAGCCCAGCATTTT.